These 6 T cell receptor beta chains were all obtained from the same sample, sequenced in a study of cytomegalovirus exposure and HLA in healthy donors. The PCR employed 60 Vbeta primers together with 13 Jbeta primers. TCRdb's table, derived via immunoSEQ multiplex PCR, lists solely in-frame clones and lacks some. The sample has over 150,000 clones; 68% are singletons. Sequencing input: PBMCs. The origin of the receptors is a man in his fifties or sixties in good health and CMV-seronegative.

V usage is TRBV11-2 and J usage is TRBJ2-6; 7 nucleotides agree with TRBD1. Germline CDR1 SGHAT, CDR2 FQNNGV. The CDR3 is 16 residues long. Trimming removed 6 bases from V and 2 bases from J; junction bases left unmatched: 7. CDR3 sequence: CASRPGTAAGANVLTF. As DNA, the CDR3 is TGTGCCAGCAGGCCCGGGACAGCGGCTGGGGCCAACGTCCTGACTTTC. Based on the CDR3 plus reference TRBV11-2 and TRBJ2-6, the full variable domain is EAGVAQSPRYKIIEKRQSVAFWCNPISGHATLYWYQQILGQGPKLLIQFQNNGVVDDSQLPKDRFSAERLKGVDSTLKIQPAKLEDSAVYLCASRPGTAAGANVLTFGAGSRLTVL.

The V gene is TRBV25-1, the J gene TRBJ2-7; 12 bases fit TRBD1. CDR3 length: 15 amino acids. V lost 4 bases and J lost 5; bases outside the gene matches: 6. The germline V gene has CDR1 MGHDK and CDR2 SYGVNS. CDR3 protein: CASSVGGTGGDEQYF. CDR3 DNA: TGTGCCAGCAGTGTCGGCGGGACAGGGGGCGACGAGCAGTACTTC.

This clone was seen a handful of times. The chain joins TRBV28 to TRBJ2-5; perhaps TRBD1 as D (5 bases). The CDR3 spans 12 residues. CDR1 MDHEN and CDR2 SYDVKM come from the germline V gene. With 7 bases removed from V and 0 bases from J, the gap between germline ends came to 6 bases. CDR3 DNA: TGTGCCAGCAAAGGGGACCAAGAGACCCAGTACTTC. Translated: CASKGDQETQYF.

This clone was observed once. The chain employs TRBV29-1 and TRBJ1-2; D might be TRBD1 (5 bases). Germline V gives CDR1 SQVTM, CDR2 ANQGSEA. The CDR3 consists of 15 residues. V was shortened by 7 bases and J by 6 bases, with 24 bases between the two germline ends. The CDR3 DNA sequence: TGCAGCGCCCCACGGGGGAATGGGGCGGTACATGGCTACACCTTC. Protein product: CSAPRGNGAVHGYTF. Supplemented by reference TRBV29-1 and TRBJ1-2, the full variable domain reads SAVISQKPSRDICQRGTSLTIQCQVDSQVTMMFWYRQQPGQSLTLIATANQGSEATYESGFVIDKFPISRPNLTFSTLTVSNMSPEDSSIYLCSAPRGNGAVHGYTFGSGTRLTVV.

As concerns this clone: The sample holds other DNA sequences that translate to the same CDR3. In nucleotides, the CDR3 is TGTGCCAGCAGTTACTCGACAGAGTTTGCTGAAGCTTTCTTT. This codes for CASSYSTEFAEAFF. The rearrangement joins TRBV6-5 to TRBJ1-1; TRBD1 might be the D (5 bases). Deletions cut 0 bases from V and 6 bases from J, with 11 bases between. This CDR3 region has 14 residues. Germline assignment: CDR1 MNHEY and CDR2 SVGAGI.

The rearrangement links TRBV6-1 to TRBJ2-6; D gene unclear. This CDR3 has 14 amino acids. Germline V CDR1 and CDR2: MNHNS, SASEGT. Trimming removed 1 base at V and 3 bases at J, with 4 bases between. The CDR3 coding sequence is TGTGCCAGCAGTGAAGTCCGTGGGGCCAACGTCCTGACTTTC. As protein: CASSEVRGANVLTF.